Listed below are T cell receptor beta chains from one sample, sequenced in a study of CD8+CD57+ T cells in acquired aplastic anemia. In TCRdb, the reads were re-called with MiXCR into one record per CDR3 protein. The sample consists of 89,000 or so distinct CDR3 sequences, roughly 70% of them appearing once. The specimen was sorted CD4+, CD8+, or CD8+CD57+ T cells (not recorded which) from PBMCs. All receptors derive from a human donor with aplastic anemia. The CDR3 runs from the conserved cysteine through the conserved F or W. A D gene is named only where the DNA matches it firmly. For some rows the clone size is stated as once, few or many, or as a class when expanded; others skip it.

TRBD1 TRBJ2-2 TRBV24-1 - CATSDAAGTGVTGELFF TGTGCCACCAGTGATGCCGCCGGGACAGGGGTCACCGGGGAGCTGTTTTTT
TRBD1 TRBJ2-7 TRBV20-1 - CSARGQGASYEQYF TGCAGTGCTAGGGGACAGGGGGCGTCCTACGAGCAGTACTTC
- TRBJ2-6 TRBV4-2 many CASSQEDSGANVLTF TGTGCCAGCAGCCAAGAGGACTCTGGGGCCAACGTCCTGACTTTC
- TRBJ2-1 TRBV11-3 - CASGSRRGEQFF TGTGCCAGCGGCTCCAGAAGGGGTGAGCAGTTCTTC
- TRBJ2-2 TRBV24-1 - CATMANTGELFF TGTGCCACCATGGCGAACACCGGGGAGCTGTTTTTT
- TRBJ2-7 TRBV29-1 - CSVREQTDEQYF TGCAGCGTTCGGGAGCAGACCGACGAGCAGTACTTC
TRBD1 TRBJ1-2 TRBV7-3 - CASSLTGGVYGYTF TGTGCCAGCAGCTTAACAGGGGGCGTCTATGGCTACACCTTC
TRBD1 TRBJ1-1 TRBV10-2 - CASSESRGITEAFF TGCGCCAGCAGTGAGAGCAGGGGGATAACTGAAGCTTTCTTT
TRBD2 TRBJ2-7 TRBV2 - CASSLLREVPYEQYF TGTGCCAGCAGTTTATTGCGGGAGGTTCCCTACGAGCAGTACTTC
- TRBJ2-1 TRBV20-1 - CSASPPPGRNEQFF TGCAGTGCTAGTCCCCCCCCGGGTCGGAATGAGCAGTTCTTC
- TRBJ1-2 TRBV27 few CASRQGYQGYTF TGTGCCAGCAGACAGGGTTATCAGGGCTACACCTTC
TRBD2 TRBJ2-2 TRBV20-1 - CSAKGLGLAGVWGLFF TGCAGTGCTAAGGGTCTTGGTCTAGCGGGAGTCTGGGGGCTGTTTTTT
- TRBJ2-3 TRBV15 - CATSPTRVPTDTQYF TGTGCCACCAGCCCAACGCGGGTACCCACAGATACGCAGTATTTT
- TRBJ1-6 TRBV6-5 many CASSYSGAFPNSPLHF TGTGCCAGCAGTTACTCCGGGGCCTTTCCCAATTCACCCCTCCACTTT
- TRBJ1-1 TRBV7-6 few CASSYGGLGTEAFF TGTGCCAGCAGCTATGGGGGGCTGGGGACTGAAGCTTTCTTT
- TRBJ2-6 TRBV15 - CATSRDGGSTGANVLTF TGTGCCACCAGCAGAGATGGAGGGAGCACTGGGGCCAACGTCCTGACTTTC
TRBD2 TRBJ2-1 TRBV20-1 - CSAVLAGVGEQFF TGCAGTGCGGTCCTAGCGGGAGTTGGTGAGCAGTTCTTC
TRBD2 TRBJ2-2 TRBV20-1 - CSATFTGGGELFF TGCAGTGCTACCTTCACGGGGGGCGGGGAGCTGTTTTTT
- TRBJ1-1 TRBV7-2 - CASSRVTMTAPAFF TGTGCCAGCAGCCGAGTTACCATGACAGCCCCAGCTTTCTTT
TRBD2 TRBJ2-1 TRBV20-1 many CSARAGTSDNEQFF TGCAGTGCTAGAGCCGGGACTAGCGACAATGAGCAGTTCTTC
- TRBJ2-5 TRBV25-1 - CASRYLRKQGETQYF TGTGCCAGCCGTTACCTTAGAAAACAGGGCGAGACCCAGTACTTC
TRBD1 TRBJ1-1 TRBV9 many CASSEGGEGTEAFF TGTGCCAGCAGCGAAGGGGGCGAAGGGACTGAAGCTTTCTTT
TRBD2 TRBJ2-3 TRBV2 - CASSSGISTDTQYF TGTGCCAGCAGTAGCGGGATTAGCACAGATACGCAGTATTTT
- TRBJ2-4 TRBV19 - CASRPQGTKNIQYF TGTGCCAGTAGGCCACAGGGGACTAAAAACATTCAGTACTTC
- TRBJ2-5 TRBV10-3 - CAISEFRGLTPQETQYF TGTGCCATCAGTGAGTTCCGGGGTCTCACCCCTCAAGAGACCCAGTACTTC
- TRBJ1-4 TRBV20-1 once CSARWQVAEKLFF TGCAGTGCTAGGTGGCAGGTCGCCGAAAAACTGTTTTTT
TRBD1 TRBJ2-7 TRBV10-3 - CAISVTGEEQYF TGTGCCATCAGTGTGACAGGGGAAGAGCAGTACTTC
TRBD2 TRBJ2-2 TRBV10-3 once CAATGTSGITGELFF TGTGCCGCCACCGGGACTAGCGGAATCACCGGGGAGCTGTTTTTT
- TRBJ1-3 TRBV15 - CATSRDRVSGNTIYF TGTGCCACCAGCAGAGACAGGGTCTCTGGAAACACCATATATTTT
TRBD1 TRBJ1-1 TRBV24-1 - CATSDHRGGPNTEAFF TGTGCCACCAGTGACCACCGAGGGGGCCCGAACACTGAAGCTTTCTTT
- TRBJ1-6 TRBV19 few CASGTAYNSPLHF TGTGCCAGCGGGACCGCATATAATTCACCCCTCCACTTT
- TRBJ1-6 TRBV15 few CATSRERAGANSPLHF TGTGCCACCAGCAGAGAAAGGGCAGGAGCAAATTCACCCCTCCACTTT
- TRBJ1-4 TRBV10-1 - CASSESDSNNEKLFF TGCGCCAGCAGTGAGTCTGACAGCAACAATGAAAAACTGTTTTTT
TRBD1 TRBJ1-5 TRBV2 - CASSEDGTGEDQPQHF TGTGCCAGCAGTGAAGACGGGACAGGGGAAGATCAGCCCCAGCATTTT
- TRBJ2-2 TRBV10-3 few CAISDVGGAAGELFF TGTGCCATCAGTGATGTCGGCGGCGCAGCTGGGGAGCTGTTTTTT
- TRBJ2-7 TRBV10-2 - CASSLLALDYEQYF TGCGCCAGCAGTCTACTAGCTCTCGACTACGAGCAGTACTTC
TRBD1 TRBJ2-7 TRBV7-9 many CASSPARGRAYEQYF TGTGCCAGCAGCCCAGCCAGGGGGCGCGCCTACGAGCAGTACTTC
- TRBJ1-2 TRBV5-1 - CASRGQGANYGYTF TGCGCCAGCAGGGGGCAGGGAGCTAACTATGGCTACACCTTC
- TRBJ1-6 TRBV25-1 - CASSSLDSIGNSPLHF TGTGCCAGCAGCTCTTTGGACAGTATCGGTAATTCACCCCTCCACTTT
TRBD2 TRBJ2-5 TRBV4-2 - CASSQGWRGGEETQYF TGTGCCAGCAGCCAAGGGTGGCGGGGGGGAGAAGAGACCCAGTACTTC
TRBD2 TRBJ2-3 TRBV10-3 - CAISDPPGLAGGADTQYF TGTGCCATCAGTGACCCCCCGGGACTAGCGGGAGGAGCAGATACGCAGTATTTT
TRBD2 TRBJ2-3 TRBV20-1 - CSARVLAGATDTQYF TGCAGTGCTAGAGTGCTAGCGGGGGCCACAGATACGCAGTATTTT
- TRBJ1-1 TRBV20-1 - CSARHFTEAFF TGCAGTGCTAGACACTTCACTGAAGCTTTCTTT
- TRBJ2-1 TRBV10-3 - CAISEAQGTYNEQFF TGTGCCATCAGTGAAGCTCAGGGTACCTACAATGAGCAGTTCTTC
- TRBJ1-1 TRBV15 - CATSSQGKRGDDTEAFF TGTGCCACCAGCTCTCAGGGGAAACGGGGCGATGACACTGAAGCTTTCTTT
- TRBJ1-5 TRBV20-1 - CSARARGRNQPQHF TGCAGTGCTAGAGCCAGGGGTCGCAATCAGCCCCAGCATTTT
- TRBJ2-4 TRBV6-1 - CASRKQLGIQYF TGTGCCAGCCGGAAACAGTTAGGCATTCAGTACTTC
TRBD2 TRBJ2-3 TRBV12-3/TRBV12-4 many CASSISGSSSDTQYF TGTGCCAGCAGCATTAGCGGGAGCTCCTCAGATACGCAGTATTTT
- TRBJ1-1 TRBV20-1 - CSARVSFPEAFF TGCAGTGCTAGGGTTTCGTTCCCTGAAGCTTTCTTT
TRBD1 TRBJ1-5 TRBV2 - CASAGQGISNQPQHF TGTGCCAGCGCGGGACAGGGGATTAGCAATCAGCCCCAGCATTTT
- TRBJ1-6 TRBV15 - CATSRGPSRNSPLHF TGTGCCACCAGCAGAGGGCCCTCACGGAATTCACCCCTCCACTTT
- TRBJ2-7 TRBV20-1 - CSAVHGEQYF TGCAGTGCTGTCCACGGGGAGCAGTACTTC
- TRBJ2-7 TRBV2 - CASSRSGTVTEQYF TGTGCCAGCAGTCGAAGCGGGACAGTGACCGAGCAGTACTTC